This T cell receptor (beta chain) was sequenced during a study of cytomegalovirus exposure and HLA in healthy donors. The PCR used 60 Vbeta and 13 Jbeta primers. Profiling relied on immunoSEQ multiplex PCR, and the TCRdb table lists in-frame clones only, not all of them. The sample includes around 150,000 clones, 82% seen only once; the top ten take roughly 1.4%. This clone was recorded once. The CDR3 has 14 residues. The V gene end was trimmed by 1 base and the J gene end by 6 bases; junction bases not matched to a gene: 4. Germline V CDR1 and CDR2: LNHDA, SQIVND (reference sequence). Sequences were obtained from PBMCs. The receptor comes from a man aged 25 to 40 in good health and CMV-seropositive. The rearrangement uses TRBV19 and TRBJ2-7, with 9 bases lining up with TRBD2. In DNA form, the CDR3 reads TGTGCCAGTAGTATAGGTGGCGGGAGGGCCGAGCAGTACTTC. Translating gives CASSIGGGRAEQYF.